This entry features one T cell receptor (beta chain) sequence. Its antigen is unidentified. This specimen comes from a study of blood T cells in healthy people across ages. As for the study in general: The capture of about one barcoded beta molecule per two T cells was achieved by template switching.

Then a second PCR, running roughly 6 to 11 cycles, was carried out with a sample-barcoded 5' primer and a J-beta primer mix. TCRdb used MiXCR to reprocess the 5' RACE reads, holding one entry per CDR3 protein. The top ten clones hold 18% of a sample with approximately 1,100,000 distinct CDR3 sequences, 40% to 45% of them seen once. Study-wide results and limits: A greater number of naive CD4+ cells and higher diversity distinguished long-lived donors from aged donors.

This CDR3 is built from 13 residues. The V gene end was trimmed by 6 bases and the J gene end by 9 bases; junction bases not matched to a gene: 4. Germline V CDR1 and CDR2: MDHEN, SYDVKM. The TCR comes from a woman aged 55-70 years in good health. The chain is built from TRBV28 and TRBJ2-1; 11 positions match TRBD2. Sequencing used blood. The CDR3 loop is CASSYSGRAEQFF. CDR3 coding DNA: TGTGCCAGCAGCTATAGCGGGAGGGCTGAGCAGTTCTTC.